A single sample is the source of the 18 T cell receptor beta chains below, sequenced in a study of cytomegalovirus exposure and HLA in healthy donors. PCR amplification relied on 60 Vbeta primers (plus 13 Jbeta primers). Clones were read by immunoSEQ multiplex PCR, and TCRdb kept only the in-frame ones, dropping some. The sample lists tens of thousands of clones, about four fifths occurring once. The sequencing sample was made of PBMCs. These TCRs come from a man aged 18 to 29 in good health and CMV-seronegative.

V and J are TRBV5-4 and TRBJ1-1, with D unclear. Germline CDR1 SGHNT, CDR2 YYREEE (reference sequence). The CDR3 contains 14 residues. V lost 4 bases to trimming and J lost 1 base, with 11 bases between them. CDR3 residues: CASSGLAGNTEAFF. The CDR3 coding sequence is TGTGCCAGCAGCGGTTTGGCGGGGAACACTGAAGCTTTCTTT.

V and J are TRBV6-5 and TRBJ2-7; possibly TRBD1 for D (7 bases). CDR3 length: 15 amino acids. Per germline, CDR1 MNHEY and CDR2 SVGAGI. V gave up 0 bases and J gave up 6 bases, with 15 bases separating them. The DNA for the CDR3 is TGTGCCAGCAGTTACTCGTGGCAGGGGGGTGCCGAGCAGTACTTC. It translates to CASSYSWQGGAEQYF.

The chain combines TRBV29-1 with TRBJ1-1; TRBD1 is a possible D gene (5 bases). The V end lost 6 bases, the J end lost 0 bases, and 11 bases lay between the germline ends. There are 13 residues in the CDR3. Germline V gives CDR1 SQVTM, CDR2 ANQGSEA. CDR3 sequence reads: CSVGGVLNTEAFF. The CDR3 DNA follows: TGCAGCGTGGGAGGGGTACTGAACACTGAAGCTTTCTTT. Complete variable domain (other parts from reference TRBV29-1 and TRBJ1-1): SAVISQKPSRDICQRGTSLTIQCQVDSQVTMMFWYRQQPGQSLTLIATANQGSEATYESGFVIDKFPISRPNLTFSTLTVSNMSPEDSSIYLCSVGGVLNTEAFFGQGTRLTVV.

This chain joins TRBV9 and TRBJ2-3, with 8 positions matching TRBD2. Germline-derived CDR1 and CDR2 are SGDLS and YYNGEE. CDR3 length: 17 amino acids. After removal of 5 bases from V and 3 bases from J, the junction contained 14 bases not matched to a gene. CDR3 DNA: TGTGCCAGCAGTCACCAACCTCGGGGGGGCAGGACAGATACGCAGTATTTT. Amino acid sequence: CASSHQPRGGRTDTQYF.

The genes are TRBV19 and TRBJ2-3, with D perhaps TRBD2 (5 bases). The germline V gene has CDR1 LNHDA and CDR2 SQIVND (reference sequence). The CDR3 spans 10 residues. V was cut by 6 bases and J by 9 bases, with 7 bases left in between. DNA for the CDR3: TGTGCCAGTAGCGGGGAAACGCAGTATTTT. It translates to CASSGETQYF.

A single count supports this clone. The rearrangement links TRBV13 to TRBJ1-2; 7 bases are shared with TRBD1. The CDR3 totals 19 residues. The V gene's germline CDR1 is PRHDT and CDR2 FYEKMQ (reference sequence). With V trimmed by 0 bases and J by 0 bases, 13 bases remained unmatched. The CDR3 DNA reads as TGTGCCAGCAGCTTAGGCCTTAGTTTACAGGACAGGCCTAACTATGGCTACACCTTC. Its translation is CASSLGLSLQDRPNYGYTF.

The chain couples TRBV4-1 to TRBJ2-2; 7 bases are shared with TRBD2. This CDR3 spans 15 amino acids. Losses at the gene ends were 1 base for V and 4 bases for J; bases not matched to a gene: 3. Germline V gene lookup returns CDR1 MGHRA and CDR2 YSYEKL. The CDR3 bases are TGCGCCAGCAGCCAAGTCCGGGGGGTCACCGGGGAGCTGTTTTTT. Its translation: CASSQVRGVTGELFF.

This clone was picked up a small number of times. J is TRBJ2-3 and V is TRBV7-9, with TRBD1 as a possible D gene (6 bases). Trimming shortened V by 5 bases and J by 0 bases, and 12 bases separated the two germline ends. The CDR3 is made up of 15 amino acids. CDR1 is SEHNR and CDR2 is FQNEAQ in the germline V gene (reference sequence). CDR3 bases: TGTGCCAGCAGCGTATGGACAGCTAGCACAGATACGCAGTATTTT. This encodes CASSVWTASTDTQYF.

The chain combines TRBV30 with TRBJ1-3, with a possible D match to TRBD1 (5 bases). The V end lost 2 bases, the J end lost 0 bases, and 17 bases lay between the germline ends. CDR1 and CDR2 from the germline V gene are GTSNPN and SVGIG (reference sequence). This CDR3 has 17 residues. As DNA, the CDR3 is TGTGCCTGGAGTACGTGGGGCTCGGCGTTCTCTGGAAACACCATATATTTT. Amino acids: CAWSTWGSAFSGNTIYF.

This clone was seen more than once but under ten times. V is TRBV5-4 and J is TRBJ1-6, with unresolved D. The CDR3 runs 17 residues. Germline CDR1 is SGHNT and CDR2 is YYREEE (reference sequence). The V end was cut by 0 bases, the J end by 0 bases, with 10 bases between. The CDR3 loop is CASSLGGLSSYNSPLHF. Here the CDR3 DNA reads TGTGCCAGCAGCTTGGGCGGATTAAGCTCCTATAATTCACCCCTCCACTTT.

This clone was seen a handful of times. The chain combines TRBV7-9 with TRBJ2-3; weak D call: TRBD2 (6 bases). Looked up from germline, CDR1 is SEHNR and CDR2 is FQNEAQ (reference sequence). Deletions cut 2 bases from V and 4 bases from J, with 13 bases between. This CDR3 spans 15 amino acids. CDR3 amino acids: CASSLSGREPDTQYF. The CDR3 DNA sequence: TGTGCCAGCAGCTTATCCGGGCGGGAACCAGATACGCAGTATTTT.

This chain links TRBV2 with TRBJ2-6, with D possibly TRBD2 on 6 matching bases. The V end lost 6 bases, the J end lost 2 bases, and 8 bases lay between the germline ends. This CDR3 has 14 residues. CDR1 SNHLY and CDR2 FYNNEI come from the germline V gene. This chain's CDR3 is CASRRETGANVLTF. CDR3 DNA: TGTGCCAGCAGACGGGAGACTGGGGCCAACGTCCTGACTTTC.

The chain's CDR3 is CASSFGLAVNTGELFF. In nucleotides, the CDR3 is TGCGCCAGCAGCTTCGGACTAGCGGTAAACACCGGGGAGCTGTTTTTT. The chain has TRBV5-1 and TRBJ2-2, with 10 bases that match TRBD2. The CDR3 is 16 amino acids. Trimming cost V 2 bases and J 2 bases; bases outside gene matches: 3. Germline V gene sequence: CDR1 SGHRS, CDR2 YFSETQ.

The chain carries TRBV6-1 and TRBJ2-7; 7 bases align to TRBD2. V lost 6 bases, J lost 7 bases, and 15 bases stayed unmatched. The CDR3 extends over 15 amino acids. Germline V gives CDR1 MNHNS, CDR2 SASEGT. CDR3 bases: TGTGCCAGCAGCTTCCTTGGCCAGGGAGGGCGGGAGCAGTACTTC. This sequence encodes CASSFLGQGGREQYF.

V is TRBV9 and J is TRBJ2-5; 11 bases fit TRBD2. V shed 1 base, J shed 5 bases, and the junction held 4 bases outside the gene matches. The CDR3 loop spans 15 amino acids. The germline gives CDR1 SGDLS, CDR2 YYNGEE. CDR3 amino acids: CASSVLAGGRETQYF. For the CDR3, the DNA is TGTGCCAGCAGCGTATTAGCGGGAGGGCGGGAGACCCAGTACTTC.

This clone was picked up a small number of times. CDR3 sequence (DNA): TGTGCCAGTAGTATGTGGAGAGACGAGCAGTACTTC. Protein sequence: CASSMWRDEQYF. V and J are TRBV19 and TRBJ2-7; no clear D gene. The CDR3 loop spans 12 amino acids. Germline V gene lookup returns CDR1 LNHDA and CDR2 SQIVND (reference sequence). V was pared by 3 bases and J by 5 bases, with 8 bases between.

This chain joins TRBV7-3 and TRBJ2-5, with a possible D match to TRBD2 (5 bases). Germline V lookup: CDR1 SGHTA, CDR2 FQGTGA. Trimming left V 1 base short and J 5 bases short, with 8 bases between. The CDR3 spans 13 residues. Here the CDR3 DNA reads TGTGCCAGCAGCTTAAGCCCGGGGGAGACCCAGTACTTC. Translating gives CASSLSPGETQYF. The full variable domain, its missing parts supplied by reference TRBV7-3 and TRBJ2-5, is GAGVSQTPSNKVTEKGKYVELRCDPISGHTALYWYRQSLGQGPEFLIYFQGTGAADDSGLPNDRFFAVRPEGSVSTLKIQRTERGDSAVYLCASSLSPGETQYFGPGTRLLVL.

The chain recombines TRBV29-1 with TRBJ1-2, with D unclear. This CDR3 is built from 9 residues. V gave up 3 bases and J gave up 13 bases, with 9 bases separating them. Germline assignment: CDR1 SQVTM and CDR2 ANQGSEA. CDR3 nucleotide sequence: TGCAGCGTTGAGGACTTTTTCACCTTC. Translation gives CSVEDFFTF. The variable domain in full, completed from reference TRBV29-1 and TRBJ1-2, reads SAVISQKPSRDICQRGTSLTIQCQVDSQVTMMFWYRQQPGQSLTLIATANQGSEATYESGFVIDKFPISRPNLTFSTLTVSNMSPEDSSIYLCSVEDFFTFGSGTRLTVV.